This passage covers 11 T cell receptor beta chains from one sample sequenced in a study of shared clonotypes between healthy human individuals. Some clones are missing from TCRdb's copy, which holds only in-frame ones; the method was immunoSEQ multiplex PCR. The sample contains about 490,000 clones, around 78% of which appear only once. Input material: PBMCs. The receptors were sampled from a woman in her 40s in good health. Some clones in this sample may be carry-over from other donors' samples.

This chain uses TRBV19 with TRBJ2-4; 11 nucleotides align to TRBD1. Germline V gene lookup returns CDR1 LNHDA and CDR2 SQIVND (reference sequence). Losses at the gene ends were 7 bases for V and 8 bases for J; bases not matched to a gene: 10. The CDR3 loop spans 15 amino acids. CDR3 sequence reads: CASTRGGDRGDIQYF. The CDR3 DNA sequence: TGTGCCAGTACCAGAGGAGGGGACAGGGGGGACATTCAGTACTTC.

This clone was picked up one time. The V and J genes are TRBV7-8 and TRBJ1-1; 7 bases agree with TRBD1. Trimming took 0 bases from V and 4 from J; bases not matched to a gene: 8. Germline loops: CDR1 SGHVS, CDR2 FQNEAQ. The length of the CDR3 is 16 residues. CDR3 region: CASSLAEQGLGTEAFF. CDR3 sequence (DNA): TGTGCCAGCAGCTTAGCTGAACAGGGGTTGGGCACTGAAGCTTTCTTT.

The genes are TRBV11-2 and TRBJ1-5, with unresolved D. This CDR3 comprises 14 residues. V gave up 1 base and J gave up 7 bases, with 11 bases separating them. Looked up from germline, CDR1 is SGHAT and CDR2 is FQNNGV. The CDR3 sequence is CASSLVRSRQPQHF. The DNA for the CDR3 is TGTGCCAGCAGCTTAGTCAGGTCTAGACAGCCCCAGCATTTT. The entire variable domain, with the rest obtained from reference TRBV11-2 and TRBJ1-5, is as follows: EAGVAQSPRYKIIEKRQSVAFWCNPISGHATLYWYQQILGQGPKLLIQFQNNGVVDDSQLPKDRFSAERLKGVDSTLKIQPAKLEDSAVYLCASSLVRSRQPQHFGDGTRLSIL.

This clone was observed once. This chain links TRBV6-5 with TRBJ2-1; 7 bases align to TRBD2. The CDR3 spans 14 residues. CDR1 and CDR2 from the germline V gene are MNHEY and SVGAGI. Germline trimming cut 4 bases from V and 2 bases from J; bases unmatched to any gene: 2. The CDR3 is CASSLSGTYNEQFF. Here the CDR3 DNA reads TGTGCCAGCAGTTTGAGCGGGACCTACAATGAGCAGTTCTTC.

The chain uses TRBV28 and TRBJ2-5; TRBD1 matches at 7 bases. This CDR3 region has 14 residues. Trimming at V came to 5 bases and at J to 5 bases, leaving 8 bases not matched to a gene. Germline V gene data show CDR1 as MDHEN and CDR2 as SYDVKM. CDR3 DNA sequence: TGTGCCAGCAGTCCCGTGACAGGGTTGGAGACCCAGTACTTC. Translated: CASSPVTGLETQYF.

The chain recombines TRBV30 with TRBJ1-3, with 10 bases aligning to TRBD1. Per germline, CDR1 GTSNPN and CDR2 SVGIG (reference sequence). Trimming at V came to 4 bases and at J to 8 bases, leaving 11 bases not matched to a gene. The CDR3 sequence is 15 residues long. The CDR3 loop is CAWNLRTGGSDTIYF. CDR3 nucleotide sequence: TGTGCCTGGAACCTTCGGACAGGGGGTAGTGACACCATATATTTT.

J is TRBJ1-1 and V is TRBV30; D is possibly TRBD1 (5 bases). V lost 3 bases and J 6 bases, leaving 11 bases between the germline ends. The CDR3 is made up of 12 amino acids. Per the germline V gene, CDR1 is GTSNPN and CDR2 is SVGIG (reference sequence). CDR3 sequence (DNA): TGTGCCTGGAGCGCAGGGAGGGCTGAAGCTTTCTTT. This sequence encodes CAWSAGRAEAFF.

The chain is built from TRBV18 and TRBJ2-5, with 9 bases that match TRBD2. The germline V gene encodes CDR1 KGHSH and CDR2 LQKENI. The CDR3 has 14 amino acids. Trimming at V came to 3 bases and at J to 4 bases, leaving 3 bases not matched to a gene. CDR3 loop: CASSPETSGETQYF. The CDR3 nucleotides are TGTGCCAGCTCACCGGAGACTAGCGGAGAGACCCAGTACTTC.

The rearrangement joins TRBV11-2 to TRBJ2-1, with 13 bases that match TRBD2. Germline loops: CDR1 SGHAT, CDR2 FQNNGV. The CDR3 is made up of 19 amino acids. Trimming cost V 1 base and J 4 bases; bases outside gene matches: 10. CDR3 region: CASSLGAGLAGVGYNEQFF. For the CDR3, the DNA is TGTGCCAGCAGCTTAGGGGCCGGACTAGCGGGAGTTGGGTACAATGAGCAGTTCTTC.

The rearrangement uses TRBV4-1 and TRBJ2-7; 13 bases fit TRBD2. This CDR3 spans 17 amino acids. V lost 0 bases to trimming and J lost 3 bases; unmatched junction nucleotides: 5. Germline CDR1 and CDR2: MGHRA and YSYEKL. The CDR3 DNA follows: TGCGCCAGCAGCCAAGAGGGACTAGCGGGGACAAACTACGAGCAGTACTTC. Translating it yields CASSQEGLAGTNYEQYF.

The chain joins TRBV4-2 to TRBJ2-3, with D possibly matching TRBD2 (5 bases). This CDR3 contains 16 residues. Trimming shortened V by 0 bases and J by 5 bases, and 15 bases separated the two germline ends. Germline V CDR1 and CDR2: LGHNA, YNFKEQ. In DNA form, the CDR3 reads TGTGCCAGCAGCCAAGAGCTAGAGGGATTCATAGATACGCAGTATTTT. Translation gives CASSQELEGFIDTQYF.